Listed below are T cell receptor beta chains from one sample, sequenced in a study of cytomegalovirus exposure and HLA in healthy donors. Clones were read by immunoSEQ multiplex PCR, and TCRdb kept only the in-frame ones, dropping some. The data contain over 150,000 clones, roughly 84% of them singletons. Sequencing input: PBMCs. The source of these receptors is a boy younger than 10 in good health and CMV-seronegative. Each CDR3 is given with its conserved first and last residue. Each record gives: CDR3 DNA, CDR3 protein, clone size, J gene, V gene, D gene. D genes are given only for firm matches. Clone size, where shown, is once, few, many, or a class for clones that have expanded.

TGCAGCGTTGGAGGAGCGGTGAAGAAGGAAGAGCAGTTCTTC | CSVGGAVKKEEQFF | NA | TRBJ2-1 | TRBV29-1 | NA
TGTGCCAGCAGCTTAGCGAGAGGGGGCTCGCCAGCTTTCTTT | CASSLARGGSPAFF | NA | TRBJ1-1 | TRBV7-9 | TRBD1
TGTGCCAGCAGCCAGGGACTCTATCAGCCCCAGCATTTT | CASSQGLYQPQHF | NA | TRBJ1-5 | TRBV14 | NA
TGTGCCAGCAGAGGTGGGCCCTACGAGCAGTACTTC | CASRGGPYEQYF | NA | TRBJ2-7 | TRBV6-5 | NA
TGTGCCAGCAGCCAGACAGGGAGCACTGAAGCTTTCTTT | CASSQTGSTEAFF | NA | TRBJ1-1 | TRBV5-5 | TRBD1
TGTGCCAGCAGTTTATCCTCCGGGACTGATTATTCCGAGCAGTACTTC | CASSLSSGTDYSEQYF | NA | TRBJ2-7 | TRBV27 | NA
TGTGCCAGCAGCCATAGACAGGGTGGCCTCTACGAGCAGTACTTC | CASSHRQGGLYEQYF | NA | TRBJ2-7 | TRBV14 | TRBD1
TGCGCCAGCAGCTTGGCCTCGCTCAGCGGTAAAGAGACCCAGTACTTC | CASSLASLSGKETQYF | NA | TRBJ2-5 | TRBV5-1 | NA
TGTGCCAGCAGTGCCGGGACTAGCGGGAGGTACAATGAGCAGTTCTTC | CASSAGTSGRYNEQFF | NA | TRBJ2-1 | TRBV27 | TRBD2
TGTGCTAGTGGTTTGGTACTGGGGCAGGGTAATCAGCCCCAGCATTTT | CASGLVLGQGNQPQHF | NA | TRBJ1-5 | TRBV12-5 | NA
TGCGCCAGCAGCCCGGGACAGGGAGGCTACGAGCAGTACTTC | CASSPGQGGYEQYF | NA | TRBJ2-7 | TRBV5-1 | TRBD1
TGCGCCAGTCTCCACGGGATGACCGGGGAGCTGTTTTTT | CASLHGMTGELFF | NA | TRBJ2-2 | TRBV5-1 | NA
TGCAGCGTGGGCTTGGGACTAGCGGGAGTCGCTAGCACAGATACGCAGTATTTT | CSVGLGLAGVASTDTQYF | NA | TRBJ2-3 | TRBV29-1 | TRBD2
TGTGCCACCCGTAGGGGGGGCGACTCACCCCTCCACTTT | CATRRGGDSPLHF | NA | TRBJ1-6 | TRBV6-5 | NA
TGTGCCAGCAGCCGATCGGGGCGGGGTAATGAAAAACTGTTTTTT | CASSRSGRGNEKLFF | NA | TRBJ1-4 | TRBV6-4 | NA
TGTGCCAGCAGCCAATCGAGAGATAATGAAAAACTGTTTTTT | CASSQSRDNEKLFF | NA | TRBJ1-4 | TRBV4-2 | NA
TGTGCCAGCAGTGGGGCCAGGGGAGTGAATGAGCAGTTCTTC | CASSGARGVNEQFF | NA | TRBJ2-1 | TRBV2 | NA
TGTGCCAGCAGTGGTTGGGACAGGGTGGGAGAGACCCAGTACTTC | CASSGWDRVGETQYF | few | TRBJ2-5 | TRBV6-1 | TRBD1
TGCGCCAGCAGCACAGGGGGCGAGGACACTGAAGCTTTCTTT | CASSTGGEDTEAFF | NA | TRBJ1-1 | TRBV2 | TRBD1
TGCGCCAGCAGCTTCGACCAGGGGATGGTAAAGACTGAAGCTTTCTTT | CASSFDQGMVKTEAFF | NA | TRBJ1-1 | TRBV5-1 | NA
TGTGCCAGCAGCCCCATTACGGGGACTAGCGGGAGAGTCGAGCAGTACTTC | CASSPITGTSGRVEQYF | NA | TRBJ2-7 | TRBV5-4 | TRBD2
TGTGCCAGCGGGACTAGCGGTAAGAATGAGCAGTTCTTC | CASGTSGKNEQFF | NA | TRBJ2-1 | TRBV7-2 | TRBD2
TGTGCCAGCAGCTTGGACAGGGGTTGGGAGACCCAGTACTTC | CASSLDRGWETQYF | NA | TRBJ2-5 | TRBV7-9 | TRBD1
TGTGCCAGCAGTGATACAGTCTCCCGCGGCTACACCTTC | CASSDTVSRGYTF | once | TRBJ1-2 | TRBV6-5 | NA
TGTGCCAGCAAGTCGGGTTCCCTTACCTACGAGCAGTACTTC | CASKSGSLTYEQYF | few | TRBJ2-7 | TRBV6-5 | NA
TGCGCCAGCAGCTCTCGACAGGGTCTTAATGAAAAACTGTTTTTT | CASSSRQGLNEKLFF | NA | TRBJ1-4 | TRBV5-1 | TRBD1
TGCAGCGTTGAACACAGGGGGCGCGGGGGTCGAGAGACCCAGTACTTC | CSVEHRGRGGRETQYF | NA | TRBJ2-5 | TRBV29-1 | TRBD1
TGTGCCAGCAGCTTGCGCTCCTCCTACGAGCAGTACTTC | CASSLRSSYEQYF | NA | TRBJ2-7 | TRBV5-4 | NA
TGTGCCAGCAGCGTAAGTCTGACTAGCGGGAGTTCCTCCTACGAGCAGTACTTC | CASSVSLTSGSSSYEQYF | NA | TRBJ2-7 | TRBV9 | TRBD2
TGTGCCAGTAGCTCACCTTCCCTGGGGACAGAGCCCTACGAGCAGTACTTC | CASSSPSLGTEPYEQYF | NA | TRBJ2-7 | TRBV19 | TRBD1
TGTGCCAGCTCACCACCCCCCCAGCGGCCTGAACCCTTGACAGATACGCAGTATTTT | CASSPPPQRPEPLTDTQYF | NA | TRBJ2-3 | TRBV18 | NA
TGCGCCAGCAGCCCAAACAGGGAGCGCAAATCTTCCACATATGGCTACACCTTC | CASSPNRERKSSTYGYTF | few | TRBJ1-2 | TRBV10-2 | NA
TGTGCCAGTAGTATAACCCCAATAGCACCCAATGTACACCTCTACAATGAGCAGTTCTTC | CASSITPIAPNVHLYNEQFF | NA | TRBJ2-1 | TRBV19 | NA
TGTGCCAGCAGCTTGGAACAGGGATACACCGGGGAGCTGTTTTTT | CASSLEQGYTGELFF | NA | TRBJ2-2 | TRBV5-4 | NA
TGCGCCAGCAGCTTCGCCCAGTCCTCCTCCTACGAGCAGTACTTC | CASSFAQSSSYEQYF | NA | TRBJ2-7 | TRBV5-1 | NA
TGCGCCAGCAGACCAGACCGGACAGCCCTGAACACTGAAGCTTTCTTT | CASRPDRTALNTEAFF | few | TRBJ1-1 | TRBV4-1 | NA
TGTGCCATCAGAGATCAGGGAGGGTCCTACGAGCAGTACTTC | CAIRDQGGSYEQYF | once | TRBJ2-7 | TRBV10-3 | TRBD2
TGTGCCAGCAGCTTTCAGGGGACACCCTACGAGCAGTACTTC | CASSFQGTPYEQYF | NA | TRBJ2-7 | TRBV7-9 | NA
TGTGCCAGCAGTTTTCTAGGGGCCTACGAGCAGTACTTC | CASSFLGAYEQYF | NA | TRBJ2-7 | TRBV28 | NA
TGCGCCAGCAGTTCCTTTCGGGCAGATACGCAGTATTTT | CASSSFRADTQYF | NA | TRBJ2-3 | TRBV5-1 | NA
TGTGCCAGCAGTTTACGACTCGACTCTGGAAACACCATATATTTT | CASSLRLDSGNTIYF | few | TRBJ1-3 | TRBV28 | NA
TGTGCCAGCAGAGGCGTGGACAGCCTGGAGACCCAGTACTTC | CASRGVDSLETQYF | NA | TRBJ2-5 | TRBV6-1 | NA
TGTGCCAGCAGTGAAGCGGGGCCCTACGAGCAGTACTTC | CASSEAGPYEQYF | few | TRBJ2-7 | TRBV6-1 | NA
TGTGCCAGTAGTCCGACAGGGAACGATGGCTACACCTTC | CASSPTGNDGYTF | NA | TRBJ1-2 | TRBV19 | TRBD1
TGCAGCGTTGAAGAACGAAGGGGGCCGGGTGGCTACACCTTC | CSVEERRGPGGYTF | NA | TRBJ1-2 | TRBV29-1 | TRBD1
TGTGCCAGCAGTCCAAATCACAGGAAACACATTCAGTACTTC | CASSPNHRKHIQYF | NA | TRBJ2-4 | TRBV28 | NA
TGTGCCAGCAGTTACTCTGGCGATACGCAGTATTTT | CASSYSGDTQYF | NA | TRBJ2-3 | TRBV6-5 | NA
TGTGCCAGCAGCCAAGAAAACACTAGCCCCATCGGGGAGCTGTTTTTT | CASSQENTSPIGELFF | once | TRBJ2-2 | TRBV4-2 | NA
TGTGCCAGTAGTATCGGCCAACGGGGTAATGAAAAACTGTTTTTT | CASSIGQRGNEKLFF | NA | TRBJ1-4 | TRBV19 | NA